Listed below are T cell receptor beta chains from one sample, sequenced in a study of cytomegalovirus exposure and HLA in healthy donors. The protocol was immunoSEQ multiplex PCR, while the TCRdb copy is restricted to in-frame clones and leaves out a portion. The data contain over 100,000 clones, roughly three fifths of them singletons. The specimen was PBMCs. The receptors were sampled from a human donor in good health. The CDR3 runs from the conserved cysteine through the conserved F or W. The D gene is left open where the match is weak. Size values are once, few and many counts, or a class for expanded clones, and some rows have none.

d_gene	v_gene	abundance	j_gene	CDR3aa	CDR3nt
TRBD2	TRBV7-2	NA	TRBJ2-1	CASSNSGVSYNEQFF	TGTGCCAGCAGCAACAGCGGGGTCTCCTACAATGAGCAGTTCTTC
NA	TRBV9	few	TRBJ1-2	CASSGTANLLYGYTF	TGTGCCAGCAGCGGGACAGCTAACCTTTTGTATGGCTACACCTTC
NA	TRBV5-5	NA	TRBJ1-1	CASSLGLNTEAFF	TGTGCCAGCAGCCTAGGCCTTAACACTGAAGCTTTCTTT
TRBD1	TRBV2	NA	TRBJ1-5	CASSLGQGGQPQHF	TGTGCCAGCTCGTTGGGACAGGGAGGTCAGCCCCAGCATTTT
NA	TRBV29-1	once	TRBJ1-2	CSVGHRDGYTF	TGCAGCGTCGGCCACAGGGACGGCTACACCTTC
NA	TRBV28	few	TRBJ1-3	CASSPTHSGNTIYF	TGTGCCAGCAGCCCTACCCACTCTGGAAACACCATATATTTT
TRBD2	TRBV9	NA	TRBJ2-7	CASSVDSLAGVLHEQYF	TGTGCCAGCAGCGTAGATTCCCTAGCGGGAGTGCTCCACGAGCAGTACTTC
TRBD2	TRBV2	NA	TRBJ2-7	CASSESRGGGRNEQYF	TGTGCCAGCAGTGAATCTCGCGGCGGGGGAAGGAACGAGCAGTACTTC
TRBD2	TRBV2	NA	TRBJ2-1	CASSLAGYNEQFF	TGTGCCAGCAGTCTAGCGGGGTACAATGAGCAGTTCTTC
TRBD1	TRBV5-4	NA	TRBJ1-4	CASSLEVGQPGNEKLFF	TGTGCCAGCAGCTTGGAAGTGGGACAGCCGGGTAATGAAAAACTGTTTTTT